The following is a TCR beta chain sequence with its context. Blood CD4+ CD25-low CD127-high conventional T cells supplied the genomic DNA template. TCRdb's copy holds only in-frame clones and misses some; the assay was immunoSEQ multiplex PCR. Of about 30,000 clones in the sample, more than 90% were seen once. This record comes from a study of regulatory and conventional T cells in RAG deficiency. The V gene lost 0 bases and the J gene lost 0 bases, with 10 bases spanning the gap. The CDR3 is 16 amino acids. CDR1 and CDR2 (germline): SGHTA, FQGTGA. This same sample was also part of a study on regulatory T cells. As reported in that work: The primer mix had 52 TRBV and 13 TRBJ primers.

The receptor's source is a human donor in good health. The sequencing input was CD25- CD4+ T cells sorted from blood. The chain uses TRBV7-3 and TRBJ2-3; D may be TRBD1 (5 bases). The CDR3 DNA reads TGTGCCAGCAGCTTAACAGGACAAGCTAGCACAGATACGCAGTATTTT. Translated, it gives CASSLTGQASTDTQYF.